A selection of T cell receptor beta chains follows, all from one sample in a study of blood T cell repertoires in COVID-19. The data were produced by immunoSEQ multiplex PCR, yet TCRdb's version contains in-frame clones alone and is incomplete. The sample holds approximately 300,000 clones, roughly 90% seen once. Source material: peripheral blood. The receptors come from a woman in her twenties or thirties with COVID-19, enrolled during active disease. CDR3s include the opening cysteine and the closing phenylalanine or tryptophan. Fields, in order: J gene, V gene, D gene, clone size, CDR3 protein, CDR3 DNA. D genes are given only for firm matches. The size entry is marked missing in some rows and otherwise reads once, few, many or a size class.

TRBJ2-7	TRBV11-3	TRBD1	.	CASSPGGTASYEQYF	TGTGCCAGCAGCCCTGGTGGGACAGCCTCCTACGAGCAGTACTTC
TRBJ2-5	TRBV5-6	.	.	CASSLGHRDGETQYF	TGTGCCAGCAGCTTGGGTCACAGGGACGGGGAGACCCAGTACTTC
TRBJ2-5	TRBV3-1/TRBV3-2	TRBD2	.	CASSQETSGGEETQYF	TGTGCCAGCAGCCAAGAAACTAGCGGGGGAGAAGAGACCCAGTACTTC
TRBJ2-7	TRBV3-1/TRBV3-2	TRBD2	.	CASSRGGLAGYEQYF	TGTGCCAGCAGCCGGGGGGGACTAGCGGGCTACGAGCAGTACTTC
TRBJ1-2	TRBV28	.	.	CASSSTPYYGYTF	TGTGCCAGCAGTTCCACACCCTACTATGGCTACACCTTC
TRBJ1-2	TRBV6-5	.	once	CASSNPRAQGYTF	TGTGCCAGCAGTAACCCCCGAGCGCAGGGCTACACCTTC
TRBJ1-1	TRBV6-2/TRBV6-3	.	.	CASSRGVTEAFF	TGTGCCAGCAGCCGCGGGGTTACTGAAGCTTTCTTT
TRBJ2-5	TRBV7-7	TRBD1	.	CASSGKGTGQETQYF	TGTGCTAGCAGCGGCAAAGGGACAGGCCAAGAGACCCAGTACTTC
TRBJ1-2	TRBV9	.	.	CASSVDLQGRYTF	TGTGCCAGCAGCGTAGATCTACAGGGACGCTACACCTTC
TRBJ2-7	TRBV7-3	.	.	CASSLGPLYEQYF	TGTGCCAGCAGCTTAGGGCCTCTCTACGAGCAGTACTTC
TRBJ2-2	TRBV30	TRBD2	.	CACPRLLREGTGELFF	TGTGCCTGTCCCCGTCTTTTACGGGAGGGGACCGGGGAGCTGTTTTTT
TRBJ1-6	TRBV12-3/TRBV12-4	.	once	CASSLAENSPLHF	TGTGCCAGCAGTTTGGCAGAAAATTCACCCCTCCACTTT
TRBJ2-7	TRBV5-1	.	.	CASSKKAGTSYEQYF	TGCGCCAGCAGCAAGAAGGCGGGAACTTCCTACGAGCAGTACTTC
TRBJ2-3	TRBV24-1	.	.	CATSGTSTDTQYF	TGTGCCACCAGTGGGACTAGCACAGATACGCAGTATTTT
TRBJ2-7	TRBV7-2	.	.	CASSPGGYEQYF	TGTGCCAGCAGTCCCGGTGGCTACGAGCAGTACTTC
TRBJ2-5	TRBV2	TRBD2	.	CASSVSGSETQYF	TGTGCCAGCAGCGTTAGCGGGTCGGAGACCCAGTACTTC
TRBJ2-2	TRBV11-3	.	few	CASSLGLNTGELFF	TGTGCCAGCAGCTTAGGACTAAACACCGGGGAGCTGTTTTTT
TRBJ1-6	TRBV5-6	TRBD1	.	CASSAGTGSSNSPLHF	TGTGCCAGCAGCGCCGGGACAGGGTCGAGTAATTCACCCCTCCACTTT